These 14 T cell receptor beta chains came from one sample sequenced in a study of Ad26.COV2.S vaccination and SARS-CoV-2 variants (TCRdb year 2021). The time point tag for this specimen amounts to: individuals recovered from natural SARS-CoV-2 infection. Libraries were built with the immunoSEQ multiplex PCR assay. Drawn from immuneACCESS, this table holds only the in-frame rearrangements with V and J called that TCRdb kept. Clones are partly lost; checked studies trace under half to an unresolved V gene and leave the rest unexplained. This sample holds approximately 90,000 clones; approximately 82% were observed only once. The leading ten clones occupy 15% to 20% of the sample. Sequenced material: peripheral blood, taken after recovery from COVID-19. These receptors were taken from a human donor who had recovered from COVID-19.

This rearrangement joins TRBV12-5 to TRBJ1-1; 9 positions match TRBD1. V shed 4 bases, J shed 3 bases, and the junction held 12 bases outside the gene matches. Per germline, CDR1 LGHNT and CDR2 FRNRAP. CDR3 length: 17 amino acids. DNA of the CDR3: TGTGCTAGTGGTTCCCTAAAACAGGGGGCGGAGGACACTGAAGCTTTCTTT. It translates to CASGSLKQGAEDTEAFF.

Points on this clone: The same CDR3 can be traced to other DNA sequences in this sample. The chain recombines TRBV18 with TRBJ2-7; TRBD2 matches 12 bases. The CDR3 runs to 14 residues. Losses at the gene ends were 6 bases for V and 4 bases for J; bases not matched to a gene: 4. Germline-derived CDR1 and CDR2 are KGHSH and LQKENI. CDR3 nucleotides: TGTGCCAGCTCTCCCGGGACTAGCGGGTACGAGCAGTACTTC. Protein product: CASSPGTSGYEQYF.

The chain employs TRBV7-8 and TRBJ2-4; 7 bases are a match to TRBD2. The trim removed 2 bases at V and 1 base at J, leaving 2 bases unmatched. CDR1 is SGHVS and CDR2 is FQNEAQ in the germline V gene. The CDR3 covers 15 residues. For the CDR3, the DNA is TGTGCCAGCAGCTTAAGGCGGGAGGCCAAAAACATTCAGTACTTC. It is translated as CASSLRREAKNIQYF.

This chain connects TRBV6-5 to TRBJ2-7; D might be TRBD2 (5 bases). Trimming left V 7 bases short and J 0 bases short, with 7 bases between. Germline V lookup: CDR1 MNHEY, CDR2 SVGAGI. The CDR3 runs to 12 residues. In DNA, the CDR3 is TGTGCCAGCAACGGGGACTCCTACGAGCAGTACTTC. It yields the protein CASNGDSYEQYF.

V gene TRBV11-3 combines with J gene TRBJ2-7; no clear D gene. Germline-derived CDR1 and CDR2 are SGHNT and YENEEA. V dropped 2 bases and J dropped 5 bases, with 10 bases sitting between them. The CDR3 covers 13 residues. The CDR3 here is CASSLSALDEQYF. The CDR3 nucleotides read TGTGCCAGCAGCTTAAGCGCATTGGACGAGCAGTACTTC.

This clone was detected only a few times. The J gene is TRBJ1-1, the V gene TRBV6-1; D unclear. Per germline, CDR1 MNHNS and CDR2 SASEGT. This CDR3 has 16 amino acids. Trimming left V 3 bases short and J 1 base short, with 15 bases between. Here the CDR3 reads CASSDSLTWWNTEAFF. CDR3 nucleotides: TGTGCCAGCAGTGATTCCCTTACCTGGTGGAACACTGAAGCTTTCTTT.

The CDR3 loop reads CASSLGRNYGYTF. The CDR3 nucleotides read TGTGCCAGTAGCTTGGGACGGAACTATGGCTACACCTTC. The chain couples TRBV19 to TRBJ1-2; possible D gene TRBD1, 5 bases. The CDR3 is made up of 13 amino acids. V lost 6 bases and J lost 2, with 10 bases in between. Germline loops: CDR1 LNHDA, CDR2 SQIVND (reference sequence).

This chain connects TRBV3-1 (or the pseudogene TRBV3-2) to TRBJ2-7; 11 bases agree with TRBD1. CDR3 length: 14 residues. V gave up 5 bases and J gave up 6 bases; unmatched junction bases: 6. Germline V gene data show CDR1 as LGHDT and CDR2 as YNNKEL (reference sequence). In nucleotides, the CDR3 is TGTGCCAGCAGCTACGGACAGGGGGCTCCCGAGCAGTACTTC. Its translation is CASSYGQGAPEQYF.

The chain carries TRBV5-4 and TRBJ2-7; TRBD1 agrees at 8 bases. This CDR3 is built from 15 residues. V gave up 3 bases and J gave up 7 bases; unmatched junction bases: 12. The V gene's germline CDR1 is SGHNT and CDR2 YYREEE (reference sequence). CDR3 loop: CASSSNRQGAREQYF. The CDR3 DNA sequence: TGTGCCAGCAGCTCGAATAGGCAGGGGGCGCGAGAGCAGTACTTC.

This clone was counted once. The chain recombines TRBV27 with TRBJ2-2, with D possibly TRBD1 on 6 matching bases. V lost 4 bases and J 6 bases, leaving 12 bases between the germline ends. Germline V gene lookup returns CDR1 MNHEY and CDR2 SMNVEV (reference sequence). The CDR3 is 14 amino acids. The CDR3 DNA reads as TGTGCCAGCAGTTACCGACAGGTATCCGGGGAGCTGTTTTTT. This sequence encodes CASSYRQVSGELFF.

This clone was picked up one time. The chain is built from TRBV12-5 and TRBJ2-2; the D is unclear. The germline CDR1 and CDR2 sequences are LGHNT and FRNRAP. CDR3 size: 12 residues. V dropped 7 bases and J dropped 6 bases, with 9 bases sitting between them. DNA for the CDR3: TGTGCTAGTGAAAGGGTCCCCGGGGAGCTGTTTTTT. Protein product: CASERVPGELFF.

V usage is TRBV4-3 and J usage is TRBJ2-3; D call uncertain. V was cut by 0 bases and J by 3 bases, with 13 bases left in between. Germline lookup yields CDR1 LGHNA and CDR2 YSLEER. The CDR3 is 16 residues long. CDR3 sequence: CASSQDSRIRTDTQYF. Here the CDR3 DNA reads TGCGCCAGCAGCCAAGATTCGAGGATTAGGACAGATACGCAGTATTTT.

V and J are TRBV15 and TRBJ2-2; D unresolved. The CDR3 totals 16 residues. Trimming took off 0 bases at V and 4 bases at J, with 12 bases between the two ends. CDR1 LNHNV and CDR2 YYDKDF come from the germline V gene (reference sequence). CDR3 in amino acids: CATSRDLNSLTGELFF. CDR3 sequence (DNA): TGTGCCACCAGCAGAGATCTCAACTCGCTCACCGGGGAGCTGTTTTTT.

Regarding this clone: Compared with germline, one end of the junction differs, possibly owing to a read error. CDR3 protein: CASTLGPYEQYF. CDR3 bases: TGTGCCAGCACTTTAGGGCCCTACGAGCAGTACTTC. The chain uses TRBV28 and TRBJ2-7; no firm D call. The CDR3 contains 12 residues. The V gene's germline CDR1 is MDHEN and CDR2 SYDVKM.